Below, one T cell receptor (beta chain) is given with its context. Treatment denoted: oral pan-JAK inhibitor, 5-10 mg twice daily. This CDR3 is built from 10 residues. V was pared by 5 bases and J by 8 bases, with 5 bases between. The germline V gene encodes CDR1 SEHNR and CDR2 FQNEAQ (reference sequence). This entry belongs to a study of CD8+ T cells in alopecia areata. RNA was isolated and reverse transcribed to cDNA, the sequencing template. Clones were read by immunoSEQ multiplex PCR, and TCRdb kept only the in-frame ones, dropping some. The sample shows 130,000 to 150,000 clones, roughly four fifths of them seen only once.

The TCR was taken from a human donor with alopecia areata. Source: CD8+ T cells sorted from blood, taken at week 4, from a patient treated with tofacitinib. The chain joins TRBV7-9 to TRBJ2-3, with D unclear. The CDR3 nucleotides read TGTGCCAGCAGCCTGGGTACGCAGTATTTT. It encodes CASSLGTQYF.